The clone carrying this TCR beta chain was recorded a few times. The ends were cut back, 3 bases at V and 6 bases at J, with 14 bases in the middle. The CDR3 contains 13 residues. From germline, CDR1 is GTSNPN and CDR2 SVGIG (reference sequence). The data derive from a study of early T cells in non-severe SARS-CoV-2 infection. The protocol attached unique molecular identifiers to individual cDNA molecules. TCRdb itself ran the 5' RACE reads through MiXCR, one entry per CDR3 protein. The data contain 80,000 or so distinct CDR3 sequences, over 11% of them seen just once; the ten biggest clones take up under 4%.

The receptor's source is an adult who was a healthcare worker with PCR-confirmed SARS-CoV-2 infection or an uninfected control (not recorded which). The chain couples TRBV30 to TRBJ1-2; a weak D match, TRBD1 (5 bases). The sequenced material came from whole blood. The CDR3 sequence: CAWSAQGFDGYTF. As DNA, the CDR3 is TGTGCCTGGAGCGCCCAGGGATTCGATGGCTACACCTTC.